The 29 T cell receptor beta chains below come from one sample, sequenced in a study of spatial heterogeneity in lung cancer. Time point of the sample: blood at routine non-recurrence follow-up after resection. Frozen PBMC, nontumor lung or tumor provided whole RNA, which was sequenced unsorted. Using its own MiXCR run on the 5' RACE reads, TCRdb lists one record per CDR3 protein. This table holds 25,000 to 30,000 distinct CDR3 sequences, roughly 6% found once. Sequencing used PBMCs, obtained at follow-up. The receptors here all came from a male donor with early-stage non-small cell lung cancer.

In this sample, this clonotype turned up many times. V gene TRBV18 combines with J gene TRBJ1-5; D is undetermined. CDR1 is KGHSH, CDR2 LQKENI, per germline. This CDR3 contains 16 residues. V lost 6 bases and J 6 bases, leaving 21 bases between the germline ends. This CDR3 reads CASSERATFRGQPQHF. The CDR3 DNA reads TGTGCCAGCTCGGAAAGGGCGACTTTTCGGGGTCAGCCCCAGCATTTT.

This clonotype was recorded many times. This chain links TRBV25-1 with TRBJ1-6, with D possibly matching TRBD1 (6 bases). Per the germline V gene, CDR1 is MGHDK and CDR2 is SYGVNS. This CDR3 has 13 residues. Deletions cut 9 bases from V and 10 bases from J, with 16 bases between. CDR3 residues: CASGIGGGSPLHF. CDR3 in DNA: TGTGCCAGTGGGATTGGGGGGGGCTCACCCCTCCACTTT.

This clonotype was seen a few times. The rearrangement uses TRBV10-2 and TRBJ2-7; TRBD2 matches 7 bases. Trimming removed 0 bases from V and 4 bases from J; junction bases left unmatched: 6. Germline V gene lookup returns CDR1 WSHSY and CDR2 SAAADI. The CDR3 has 15 residues. The CDR3 coding sequence is TGCGCCAGCAGTGAGTCGTGGGGGGGAAAGTACGAGCAGTACTTC. Protein product: CASSESWGGKYEQYF.

This clonotype was picked up many times. The J gene is TRBJ1-2, the V gene TRBV6-2 or TRBV6-3; D gene ambiguous. Looked up from germline, CDR1 is MNHEY and CDR2 is SVGEGT. The CDR3 length is 15 residues. With 5 bases removed from V and 6 bases from J, the gap between germline ends came to 19 bases. The chain's CDR3 is CASSIRAQSEDGYTF. DNA of the CDR3: TGTGCCAGCAGTATCCGGGCTCAGTCCGAAGATGGCTACACCTTC.

Of note for this clonotype: A read error may be the cause here, since a much bigger clone is one base away. The chain uses TRBV6-1 and TRBJ1-5; no clear D gene. Trimming left V 5 bases short and J 0 bases short, with 8 bases between. This CDR3 is 14 amino acids long. The germline V gene has CDR1 MNHNS and CDR2 SASEGT. The CDR3 loop is CASSMQYSNQPQHF. CDR3 in DNA: TGTGCCAGCAGTATGCAGTATAGCAATCAGCCCCAGCATTTT.

This clonotype was picked up many times. This rearrangement joins TRBV5-1 to TRBJ2-1; D not resolved. Germline assignment: CDR1 SGHRS and CDR2 YFSETQ. The CDR3 is made up of 14 amino acids. Trimming took 0 bases from V and 4 from J, leaving 8 bases between them. The CDR3 is CASSLGNNYNEQFF. The CDR3 DNA reads as TGCGCCAGCAGCTTGGGTAACAATTACAATGAGCAGTTCTTC.

This clonotype was found many times. The J gene is TRBJ2-1, the V gene TRBV2; 7 nucleotides match TRBD1. The V gene end was trimmed by 5 bases and the J gene end by 5 bases; junction bases not matched to a gene: 3. Germline V lookup: CDR1 SNHLY, CDR2 FYNNEI. The CDR3 has 13 amino acids. CDR3 in DNA: TGTGCCAGCAGTATAGACAGGGACAATGAGCAGTTCTTC. It is translated as CASSIDRDNEQFF.

The table lists this clonotype with many counts. The chain carries TRBV2 and TRBJ2-7; 8 bases are a match to TRBD1. Germline V gene sequence: CDR1 SNHLY, CDR2 FYNNEI. The CDR3 is 15 amino acids. The trim removed 2 bases at V and 4 bases at J, leaving 7 bases unmatched. The CDR3 DNA is TGTGCCAGCAGTGAACGGCAGGGGGCCAGGTACGAGCAGTACTTC. It translates to CASSERQGARYEQYF.

The sample holds a few counts of this clonotype. V is TRBV5-1 and J is TRBJ2-2, with a weak D call TRBD2 (6 bases). With 3 bases removed from V and 2 bases from J, the gap between germline ends came to 8 bases. The CDR3 totals 14 residues. The V gene's germline CDR1 is SGHRS and CDR2 YFSETQ. The CDR3 DNA is TGCGCCAGCAGCTGGGACTTAAACACCGGGGAGCTGTTTTTT. It encodes CASSWDLNTGELFF.

This clonotype was seen at least ten times. The chain links TRBV9 to TRBJ2-1; tentative D call: TRBD1 (5 bases). In germline, CDR1 is SGDLS, CDR2 YYNGEE. Trimming took off 4 bases at V and 0 bases at J, with 14 bases between the two ends. The CDR3 extends over 16 amino acids. The CDR3 spells CASSPSGASSYNEQFF. The CDR3 coding sequence is TGTGCCAGCAGCCCTAGTGGGGCCAGCTCCTACAATGAGCAGTTCTTC. The whole variable domain, remainder taken from reference TRBV9 and TRBJ2-1, is DSGVTQTPKHLITATGQRVTLRCSPRSGDLSVYWYQQSLDQGLQFLIQYYNGEERAKGNILERFSAQQFPDLHSELNLSSLELGDSALYFCASSPSGASSYNEQFFGPGTRLTVL.

This clonotype was seen at least ten times. The CDR3 bases are TGTGCCATCAGCACCTGGACTAGCACGAACAATGAGCAGTTCTTC. This sequence encodes CAISTWTSTNNEQFF. The chain joins TRBV10-3 to TRBJ2-1; 8 nucleotides agree with TRBD2. Germline-derived CDR1 and CDR2 are ENHRY and SYGVKD. This CDR3 region has 15 residues. V lost 6 bases to trimming and J lost 5 bases; unmatched junction nucleotides: 9.

This clonotype was observed at least ten times. The CDR3 region has the DNA TGTGCCAGCAGCCCCCCCCGGATAGCGGGAGGCAATGAGCAGTTCTTC. Translation gives CASSPPRIAGGNEQFF. The chain joins TRBV7-8 to TRBJ2-1, with TRBD2 identical over 10 bases. The CDR3 is 16 residues long. Unmatched junction bases numbered 10, after V lost 5 bases and J lost 6 bases. Germline CDR1 is SGHVS and CDR2 is FQNEAQ.

This clonotype was seen many times. This chain joins TRBV11-3 and TRBJ2-3; D unresolved. Germline loops: CDR1 SGHNT, CDR2 YENEEA. The V end lost 5 bases, the J end lost 6 bases, and 12 bases lay between the germline ends. This CDR3 is built from 13 residues. The CDR3 bases are TGTGCCAGCAGCCACAGCGACCAGGATACGCAGTATTTT. It codes for CASSHSDQDTQYF.

At least ten counts were recorded for this clonotype. This sequence joins TRBV6-2 or TRBV6-3 and TRBJ1-3; D is ambiguous. This CDR3 has 16 amino acids. In germline, CDR1 is MNHEY, CDR2 SVGEGT. V was cut by 2 bases and J by 0 bases, with 11 bases left in between. The CDR3 coding sequence is TGTGCCAGCAGTTACGGCCAGGTCGCCTCTGGAAACACCATATATTTT. This encodes CASSYGQVASGNTIYF.

This clonotype was counted ten times or more. The chain is built from TRBV6-2 or TRBV6-3 and TRBJ2-7; TRBD1 matches at 8 bases. The germline CDR1 and CDR2 sequences are MNHEY and SVGEGT. After removal of 6 bases from V and 0 bases from J, the junction contained 10 bases not matched to a gene. The CDR3 is made up of 16 amino acids. CDR3 bases: TGTGCCAGCAGCTGGGGGACAGGCTTTAGCTCCTACGAGCAGTACTTC. This encodes CASSWGTGFSSYEQYF.

This clonotype was observed at least ten times. Written as DNA, the CDR3 is TGTGCCAGCACCCCACCAGGACGGAACGAGCAGTACTTC. It specifies CASTPPGRNEQYF. This chain connects TRBV6-5 to TRBJ2-7; no firm D call. This CDR3 contains 13 residues. With 7 bases removed from V and 5 bases from J, the gap between germline ends came to 15 bases. Per the germline V gene, CDR1 is MNHEY and CDR2 is SVGAGI.

The V gene is TRBV5-5, the J gene TRBJ2-3, with 13 bases identical to TRBD2. The germline gives CDR1 SGHKS, CDR2 YYEKEE (reference sequence). The CDR3 sequence is 16 residues long. After removal of 4 bases from V and 2 bases from J, the junction contained 4 bases not matched to a gene. The CDR3 region has the DNA TGTGCCAGCAGCACGGGACTAGCGGGGATCACAGATACGCAGTATTTT. This sequence encodes CASSTGLAGITDTQYF.

This clonotype was detected ten times or more. The chain links TRBV4-3 to TRBJ2-3; TRBD1 might be the D (7 bases). The CDR3 is made up of 16 amino acids. Per the germline V gene, CDR1 is LGHNA and CDR2 is YSLEER. The V end was cut by 0 bases, the J end by 8 bases, with 18 bases between. CDR3 nucleotide sequence: TGCGCCAGCAGCCAAGAGGGGCCAGGGGGGCTCGGTACGCAGTATTTT. Amino acids: CASSQEGPGGLGTQYF.

This clonotype was picked up many times. The chain links TRBV6-4 to TRBJ2-2, with unresolved D. V was trimmed by 0 bases and J by 4 bases, leaving 3 bases between them. CDR1 and CDR2 (germline): MRHNA, SNTAGT. The CDR3 has 13 amino acids. The CDR3 DNA is TGTGCCAGCAGTGACTCGGGCACCGGGGAGCTGTTTTTT. Its translation: CASSDSGTGELFF.

This clonotype came up many times. The rearrangement joins TRBV20-1 to TRBJ2-3; D is unresolved. This CDR3 is 13 amino acids long. Germline V gene lookup returns CDR1 DFQATT and CDR2 SNEGSKA (reference sequence). V lost 3 bases to trimming and J lost 0 bases, with 7 bases between them. The CDR3 here is CSARESSTDTQYF. The CDR3 nucleotides are TGCAGTGCTAGGGAGAGTAGCACAGATACGCAGTATTTT.

The V gene is TRBV7-2, the J gene TRBJ2-3, with D perhaps matching TRBD2 (5 bases). CDR3 length equals 20 residues. Trimming took off 1 base at V and 0 bases at J, with 23 bases between the two ends. Looked up from germline, CDR1 is SGHTA and CDR2 is FQGNSA. The DNA of the CDR3 is TGTGCCAGCAGCTTAGAGCCGCGCCGACGGACTCGACTCAGCACAGATACGCAGTATTTT. Its protein product is CASSLEPRRRTRLSTDTQYF.

This clonotype is medium-sized (0.01 to 0.1%) in the sample. In nucleotides, the CDR3 is TGTGCCAGCAGCTCCTCCCTAGCGGGAGGCTCTGGGGCCAACGTCCTGACTTTC. It codes for CASSSSLAGGSGANVLTF. The chain links TRBV13 to TRBJ2-6, with 11 bases fitting TRBD2. With V trimmed by 4 bases and J by 0 bases, 5 bases remained unmatched. The CDR3 has 18 amino acids. From germline, CDR1 is PRHDT and CDR2 FYEKMQ (reference sequence).

This clonotype appeared many times. J is TRBJ1-2 and V is TRBV12-3 or TRBV12-4, with unresolved D. The ends were cut back, 6 bases at V and 8 bases at J, with 13 bases in the middle. The length of the CDR3 is 12 residues. The CDR3 loop reads CASRDGMGGYTF. CDR3 bases: TGTGCCAGCAGGGACGGAATGGGAGGCTACACCTTC.

This clonotype is classed as medium-sized. DNA for the CDR3: TGTGCCAGCAGCTACGGACAGGTCCAGCATTTT. This translates into CASSYGQVQHF. The chain employs TRBV7-9 and TRBJ1-5; TRBD1 agrees at 7 bases. V lost 4 bases and J lost 12; bases outside the gene matches: 3. The CDR3 is made up of 11 amino acids. CDR1 and CDR2 from the germline V gene are SEHNR and FQNEAQ (reference sequence).

This clonotype came up many times. This sequence joins TRBV29-1 and TRBJ2-5; 8 bases agree with TRBD1. Germline values: CDR1 SQVTM, CDR2 ANQGSEA. The junction had 10 bases not matched to a gene; V was cut back by 0 bases and J by 4 bases. CDR3 length: 16 amino acids. In DNA, the CDR3 is TGCAGCGTTGAAGATGTTTCAGGGGGCTTTCGAGAGACCCAGTACTTC. The encoded protein is CSVEDVSGGFRETQYF.

Many counts were recorded for this clonotype. V usage is TRBV29-1 and J usage is TRBJ2-4, with 8 bases lining up with TRBD2. The CDR3 sequence is 14 residues long. Trimming at V came to 3 bases and at J to 5 bases, leaving 6 bases not matched to a gene. Germline values: CDR1 SQVTM, CDR2 ANQGSEA. Here the CDR3 reads CSVEASGGQNIQYF. The CDR3 bases are TGCAGCGTTGAGGCCAGCGGGGGCCAAAACATTCAGTACTTC.

Judged by abundance, this clonotype is medium-sized. This rearrangement joins TRBV20-1 to TRBJ2-5; TRBD1 aligns across 8 bases. Trimming removed 3 bases from V and 0 bases from J; junction bases left unmatched: 9. Germline V gene data show CDR1 as DFQATT and CDR2 as SNEGSKA (reference sequence). The CDR3 has 16 amino acids. CDR3 sequence reads: CSASDRGKMYQETQYF. CDR3 coding DNA: TGCAGTGCTAGTGACAGGGGTAAAATGTACCAAGAGACCCAGTACTTC.

This clonotype showed up many times. This chain joins TRBV9 and TRBJ2-1; D is uncertain. Germline CDR1 and CDR2: SGDLS and YYNGEE. Trimming left V 0 bases short and J 7 bases short, with 5 bases between. The CDR3 loop spans 12 amino acids. The CDR3, as DNA: TGTGCCAGCAGCGTAGAATTGAATGAGCAGTTCTTC. Translated, it gives CASSVELNEQFF.

The genes are TRBV11-2 and TRBJ2-7, with D maybe TRBD1 (5 bases). The germline V and J ends were trimmed by 3 bases and 2 bases, with 11 bases remaining between them. The CDR3 length is 14 residues. Germline CDR1 SGHAT, CDR2 FQNNGV. CDR3 region: CASSFDRTPYEQYF. CDR3 nucleotide sequence: TGTGCCAGCAGCTTTGACAGAACCCCCTACGAGCAGTACTTC.